The clone carrying this T cell receptor (beta chain) was found many times. From the PCR reads, TCRdb called clonotypes with MiXCR, one entry per CDR3 protein. The table includes roughly 100,000 distinct CDR3 sequences, under 60% detected once. The sample originates from a study of CDR3 diversity in severe acne. Material for sequencing was blood. The receptor's source is a male donor with acne.

The CDR3, as DNA: TGCGCCAGCAGCGCTTCGGAGGGGGGTGAGCAGTTCTTC. This translates into CASSASEGGEQFF. The chain carries TRBV5-1 and TRBJ2-1; D tentatively fits TRBD1 or TRBD2 (6 bases each). CDR1 and CDR2 (germline): SGHRS, YFSETQ. The ends were cut back, 4 bases at V and 9 bases at J, with 14 bases in the middle. The CDR3 has 13 residues. The full variable domain, with the rest looked up from reference TRBV5-1 and TRBJ2-1, is KAGVTQTPRYLIKTRGQQVTLSCSPISGHRSVSWYQQTPGQGLQFLFEYFSETQRNKGNFPGRFSGRQFSNSRSEMNVSTLELGDSALYLCASSASEGGEQFFGPGTRLTVL.